The following is a T cell receptor beta chain sequence with its context. The record originates from a study of blood T cell repertoires in COVID-19. Clones were sequenced by immunoSEQ multiplex PCR, and TCRdb holds only the in-frame ones, with some missing. The sample records 250,000 to 350,000 clones, around 85% being singletons. Enrolled through a virtual design, the participants were between roughly 18 and 89 years of age and came from about two dozen US areas. This CDR3 contains 14 residues. Looked up from germline, CDR1 is MNHEY and CDR2 is SMNVEV (reference sequence). V lost 6 bases and J lost 4, with 13 bases in between.

The specimen was PBMCs or T cells enriched from blood (not recorded which). The chain employs TRBV27 and TRBJ2-1; perhaps TRBD1 as D (5 bases). The sequence was obtained from a woman in her 50s who had recovered from COVID-19. The CDR3 DNA reads as TGTGCCAGCAGGTCGTCGACAGATTACAATGAGCAGTTCTTC. Protein sequence: CASRSSTDYNEQFF.